These T cell receptor beta chains were read from a single sample in a study of blood T cells in healthy people across ages. One entry per CDR3 protein results from TCRdb running MiXCR on the 5' RACE reads. This table holds hundreds of thousands of distinct CDR3 sequences, under 65% found once. The sequenced sample consisted of blood. The receptor source for this set is a woman aged 80 or over in good health. Each CDR3 is given with its conserved first and last residue. The D gene is left open where the match is weak. Where a row states a size, it is once, few, many or the class of an expanded clone; other rows omit it.

V gene	D gene	J gene	clone size	CDR3 DNA	CDR3 protein
TRBV29-1	.	TRBJ2-1	many	TGCAGCGTTGGACCGGGGGCAGGAGTATACAATGAGCAGTTCTTC	CSVGPGAGVYNEQFF
TRBV6-2/TRBV6-3	.	TRBJ1-5	few	TGTGCCAGCAGTACCAATAATCAGCCCCAGCATTTT	CASSTNNQPQHF
TRBV2	.	TRBJ2-7	.	TGTGCCAGCAGTCCCCAGGGTCCGCATGAGCAGTACTTC	CASSPQGPHEQYF
TRBV20-1	.	TRBJ2-2	.	TGCAGTGCCAAACCAGTACTTAACACCGGGGAGCTGTTTTTT	CSAKPVLNTGELFF
TRBV28	.	TRBJ2-7	many	TGTGCCAGCAGTTCGGGGGGCAGAACCTACGAGCAGTACTTC	CASSSGGRTYEQYF
TRBV6-5	.	TRBJ2-7	.	TGTGCCAGCAGTTACTCGATCGCCTTTACCTACGAGCAGTACTTC	CASSYSIAFTYEQYF
TRBV7-2	TRBD2	TRBJ2-1	.	TGTGCCAGCAGCTCATTTGGCCCCCGACTAGCGGGAGGGTCATACAATGAACAGTTCTTC	CASSSFGPRLAGGSYNEQFF
TRBV28	.	TRBJ2-2	.	TGTGCCAGCAGCCTGGACTTACGGACCACCGGGGAGCTGTTTTTT	CASSLDLRTTGELFF
TRBV27	.	TRBJ1-1	.	TGTGCCAGCCGAAGAAGGGCACCGAACACTGAAGCTTTCTTT	CASRRRAPNTEAFF
TRBV20-1	TRBD2	TRBJ2-5	.	TGCAGTGCTAGAGATCGGACTAGTCAAGAGACCCAGTACTTC	CSARDRTSQETQYF
TRBV27	.	TRBJ1-4	.	TGTGCCAGCAGTTTATCATGGCAGGGTCAAAGGGGAAAACTGTTTTTT	CASSLSWQGQRGKLFF
TRBV4-1	.	TRBJ2-1	.	TGCGCCAGCAGCCCGAGGAGGGAGTCCCATGAGCAGTTCTTC	CASSPRRESHEQFF
TRBV12-5	TRBD1	TRBJ2-1	.	TGTGCTAGTGGTTTGACACCGGGACAGGGTTGGAATGAGCAGTTCTTC	CASGLTPGQGWNEQFF
TRBV30	TRBD1	TRBJ2-7	.	TGTGCCGGATCCGGGGACAGAGCCTACGAGCAGTACTTC	CAGSGDRAYEQYF
TRBV7-9	.	TRBJ1-3	few	TGTGCCAGCAGCCGAGACAGATACTCTGGAAACACCATATATTTT	CASSRDRYSGNTIYF
TRBV5-1	.	TRBJ2-6	.	TGCGCCAGCAGGGAGGGGTCCAGGGCCAACGTCCTGACTTTC	CASREGSRANVLTF
TRBV20-1	.	TRBJ1-4	.	TGCAGTGCTAGAGATCTCTGGCGACGGGGGGAAGAAAAACTGTTTTTT	CSARDLWRRGEEKLFF